A selection of T cell receptor beta chains follows, all from one sample in a study of blood T cell repertoires in COVID-19. TCRdb keeps only in-frame clones here, not all; method: immunoSEQ multiplex PCR. The table shows roughly 410,000 clones, with about 90% occurring only once. The sequenced material came from peripheral blood. Receptors originate from a woman in her sixties with COVID-19, enrolled during active disease. CDR3s include the opening cysteine and the closing phenylalanine or tryptophan. D genes are given only for firm matches. Clone sizes are given selectively: once, few, many, or a class where the clone is expanded.

v_gene	abundance	j_gene	d_gene	CDR3aa	CDR3nt
TRBV6-5	-	TRBJ1-1	-	CASRNLQGKAFF	TGTGCCAGCAGGAACCTTCAGGGTAAAGCTTTCTTT
TRBV2	-	TRBJ2-7	-	CASSETAYEQYF	TGTGCCAGCAGTGAAACGGCCTACGAGCAGTACTTC
TRBV6-2/TRBV6-3	-	TRBJ2-7	TRBD2	CASSPRLAGGHDPYEQYF	TGTGCCAGCAGCCCGCGACTAGCGGGGGGGCATGATCCCTACGAGCAGTACTTC
TRBV6-6	-	TRBJ2-1	-	CASSTTTGKEFF	TGTGCCAGCAGCACAACAACAGGGAAGGAGTTCTTC
TRBV12-3/TRBV12-4	-	TRBJ2-4	-	CASSPTARGIQYF	TGTGCCAGTTCCCCGACCGCGCGAGGCATTCAGTACTTC
TRBV6-5	-	TRBJ2-7	TRBD2	CASRRLAGEEQYF	TGTGCCAGCAGAAGACTAGCGGGGGAAGAGCAGTACTTC
TRBV6-6	-	TRBJ2-7	-	CASSPQTSSYEQYF	TGTGCCAGCAGCCCTCAGACTAGTAGCTACGAGCAGTACTTC
TRBV7-2	few	TRBJ2-7	TRBD1	CASSATGTVTEQYF	TGTGCCAGCAGCGCCACCGGGACAGTAACCGAGCAGTACTTC
TRBV27	-	TRBJ1-6	TRBD1	CASSYRGVNNSPLHF	TGTGCCAGCAGTTACAGGGGGGTCAATAATTCACCCCTCCACTTT
TRBV19	-	TRBJ2-7	-	CASSIDGYEQYF	TGTGCCAGTAGTATAGACGGCTACGAGCAGTACTTC
TRBV9	once	TRBJ1-3	-	CASSAVLAGTGGNTIYF	TGTGCCAGCAGTGCCGTGCTTGCAGGGACTGGGGGAAACACCATATATTTT
TRBV6-5	-	TRBJ1-1	-	CASSYSSSSTEAFF	TGTGCCAGCAGTTACTCGAGTTCTAGCACTGAAGCTTTCTTT
TRBV21-1	-	TRBJ2-7	-	CATWGDFREKDYEQYF	TGTGCCACCTGGGGGGACTTCCGCGAAAAAGACTACGAGCAGTACTTC
TRBV27	-	TRBJ2-5	TRBD1	CASTRTGTLQETQYF	TGTGCCAGCACCAGGACAGGGACTCTCCAAGAGACCCAGTACTTC